This T cell receptor (beta chain) was captured by sequencing in a study of post-analysis software for immune sequencing data. Findings of the study overall: TRBV5-6, TRBV5-1 and TRBV20-1 belonged to a set of about 5 TRBV segments that were more frequent in patients than controls.

The CDR3 has 15 amino acids. Germline V gene lookup returns CDR1 LGHDT and CDR2 YNNKEL (reference sequence). Germline trimming cut 3 bases from V and 5 bases from J; bases unmatched to any gene: 9. Unique molecular identifiers had been added to the TCR beta cDNA libraries. Via MiXCR, TCRdb re-called the PCR reads, giving one row per CDR3 protein. Among 750,000 to 900,000 distinct CDR3 sequences listed, about 45% were seen once. This clonotype appeared a few times. Its antigen is undetermined. Sequenced input: blood. The chain joins TRBV3-1 to TRBJ2-5, with 7 nucleotides matching TRBD2. The TCR sequence derives from a girl aged 5 to 17 with multiple sclerosis. CDR3 in amino acids: CASSHYGGSGETQYF. CDR3 coding DNA: TGTGCCAGCAGCCATTACGGGGGGAGTGGGGAGACCCAGTACTTC.